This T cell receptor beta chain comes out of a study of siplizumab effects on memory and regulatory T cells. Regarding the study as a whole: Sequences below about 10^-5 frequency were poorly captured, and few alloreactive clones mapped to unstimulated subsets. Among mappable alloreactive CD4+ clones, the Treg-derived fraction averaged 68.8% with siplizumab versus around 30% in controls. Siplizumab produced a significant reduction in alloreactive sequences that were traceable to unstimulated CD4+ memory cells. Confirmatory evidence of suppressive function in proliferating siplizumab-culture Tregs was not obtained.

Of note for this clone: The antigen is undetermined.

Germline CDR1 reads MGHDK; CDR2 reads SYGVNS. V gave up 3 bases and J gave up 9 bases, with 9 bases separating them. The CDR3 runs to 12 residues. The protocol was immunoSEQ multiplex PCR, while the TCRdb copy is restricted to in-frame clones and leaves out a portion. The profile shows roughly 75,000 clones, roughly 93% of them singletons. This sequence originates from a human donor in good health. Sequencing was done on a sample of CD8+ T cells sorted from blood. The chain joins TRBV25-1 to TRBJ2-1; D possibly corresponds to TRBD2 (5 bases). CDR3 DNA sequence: TGTGCCAGCAGTGATGGCGGGTTTGAGCAGTTCTTC. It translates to CASSDGGFEQFF.